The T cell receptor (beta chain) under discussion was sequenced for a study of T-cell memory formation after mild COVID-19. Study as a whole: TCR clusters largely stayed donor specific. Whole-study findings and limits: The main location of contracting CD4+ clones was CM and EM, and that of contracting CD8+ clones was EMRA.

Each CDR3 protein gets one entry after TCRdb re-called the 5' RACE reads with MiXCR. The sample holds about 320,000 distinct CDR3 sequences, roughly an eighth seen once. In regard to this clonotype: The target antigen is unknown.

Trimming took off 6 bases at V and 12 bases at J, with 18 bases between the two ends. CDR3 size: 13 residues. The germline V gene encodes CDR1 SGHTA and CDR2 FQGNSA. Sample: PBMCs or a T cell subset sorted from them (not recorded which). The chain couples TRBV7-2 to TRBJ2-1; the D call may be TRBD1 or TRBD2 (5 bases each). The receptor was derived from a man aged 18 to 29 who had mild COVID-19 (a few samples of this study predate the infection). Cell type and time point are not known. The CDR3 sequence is CASRPTGAELQFF. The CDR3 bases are TGTGCCAGCAGGCCGACCGGGGCTGAGTTGCAGTTCTTC.